Below, 22 T cell receptor beta chains from the same sample are listed, as sequenced in a study of blood T cell repertoires in COVID-19 (dated by TCRdb to about 2020). Libraries were made using the immunoSEQ multiplex PCR assay. TCRdb limited this immuneACCESS table to in-frame rearrangements with V and J called. A share of clones is missing; checked studies link under half to unresolved V genes, and the rest is unexplained. In this sample the table shows 200,000 or so clones, 70% to 90% of which occur a single time. Under 2.5% of the sample goes to the ten largest clones. The sample consisted of peripheral blood. Receptors originate from a man aged 65 to 85 with active or convalescent COVID-19.

This clone was found once. This chain connects TRBV5-1 to TRBJ2-2; 11 bases line up with TRBD1. Germline values: CDR1 SGHRS, CDR2 YFSETQ. CDR3 length: 17 amino acids. The V and J ends lost 7 bases and 3 bases, in that order; junction bases with no gene match: 11. As DNA, the CDR3 is TGCGCCAGCGTTCGCTCCGGGACAGGGGGAGACACCGGGGAGCTGTTTTTT. Translated: CASVRSGTGGDTGELFF.

This sequence joins TRBV30 and TRBJ1-5; no firm D call. Between the trimmed V and J ends, which lost 1 base and 7 bases, there was a span of 11 bases. The CDR3 totals 13 residues. The germline gives CDR1 GTSNPN, CDR2 SVGIG (reference sequence). The CDR3 DNA sequence: TGTGCCTGGAGTGGTCGTCTGGAGCAGCCCCAGCATTTT. Translated: CAWSGRLEQPQHF.

This chain joins TRBV4-3 and TRBJ2-5; D unresolved. The CDR3 extends over 15 amino acids. Between the trimmed V and J ends, which lost 0 bases and 0 bases, there was a span of 8 bases. Per the germline V gene, CDR1 is LGHNA and CDR2 is YSLEER. Here the CDR3 reads CASSQDLQYQETQYF. DNA of the CDR3: TGCGCCAGCAGCCAAGATCTACAGTACCAAGAGACCCAGTACTTC.

This chain joins TRBV29-1 and TRBJ2-7; 10 bases match TRBD1. This CDR3 has 12 residues. Per germline, CDR1 SQVTM and CDR2 ANQGSEA. V shed 6 bases, J shed 3 bases, and the junction held 2 bases outside the gene matches. CDR3 DNA: TGCAGCGTCCGGACAGGGGGCTACGAGCAGTACTTC. This translates into CSVRTGGYEQYF.

This rearrangement joins TRBV2 to TRBJ2-3; the match to TRBD1 covers 11 bases. Germline V CDR1 and CDR2: SNHLY, FYNNEI. J was trimmed by 6 bases and V by 6 bases; bases with no gene match: 2. This CDR3 spans 13 amino acids. As DNA, the CDR3 is TGTGCCAGCAGCGGGGACAGGGGGGATACGCAGTATTTT. Translation: CASSGDRGDTQYF.

The rearrangement links TRBV28 to TRBJ1-2, with a tentative D call TRBD1 (5 bases). The CDR3 is made up of 13 amino acids. Germline V gene data show CDR1 as MDHEN and CDR2 as SYDVKM. Trimming removed 3 bases from V and 10 bases from J, with 15 bases in between. The DNA of the CDR3 is TGTGCCAGCAGTTTGCTGGGACTAGGCTCCTACACCTTC. Its translation: CASSLLGLGSYTF.

The chain couples TRBV5-6 to TRBJ2-7; a weak D match, TRBD1 (5 bases). Trimming cost V 5 bases and J 5 bases, with 23 bases left between them. CDR3 length: 16 residues. The germline CDR1 and CDR2 sequences are SGHDT and YYEEEE. The CDR3 loop reads CASSSSLGLQVNEQYF. The CDR3, as DNA: TGTGCCAGCAGTAGCAGTTTGGGCCTACAGGTAAACGAGCAGTACTTC.

The chain couples TRBV20-1 to TRBJ2-1; possibly TRBD2 for D (6 bases). The CDR3 sequence is 11 residues long. In germline, CDR1 is DFQATT, CDR2 SNEGSKA (reference sequence). V lost 6 bases and J lost 7, with 10 bases in between. CDR3 amino acids: CSARGGNEQFF. DNA of the CDR3: TGCAGTGCCCGTGGGGGGAATGAGCAGTTCTTC.

This clone appeared a few times. The chain carries TRBV7-6 and TRBJ2-5; 13 bases match TRBD2. V lost 3 bases and J lost 5; bases outside the gene matches: 3. CDR1 SGHVS and CDR2 FNYEAQ come from the germline V gene. The CDR3 extends over 15 amino acids. As DNA, the CDR3 is TGTGCCAGCAGCTTGGGACTAGCGGGGTCTGAGACCCAGTACTTC. Translation: CASSLGLAGSETQYF.

The chain couples TRBV5-1 to TRBJ2-6; 9 positions match TRBD1. CDR1 is SGHRS, CDR2 YFSETQ, per germline. The junction had 11 bases not matched to a gene; V was cut back by 6 bases and J by 4 bases. CDR3 length: 17 residues. CDR3: CASTSDRGYSGANVLTF. The CDR3 coding sequence is TGCGCCAGCACCTCGGACAGGGGATATTCGGGGGCCAACGTCCTGACTTTC. The variable domain in full, completed from reference TRBV5-1 and TRBJ2-6, reads KAGVTQTPRYLIKTRGQQVTLSCSPISGHRSVSWYQQTPGQGLQFLFEYFSETQRNKGNFPGRFSGRQFSNSRSEMNVSTLELGDSALYLCASTSDRGYSGANVLTFGAGSRLTVL.

The V gene is TRBV11-3, the J gene TRBJ2-1, with 7 nucleotides matching TRBD2. V was pared by 1 base and J by 7 bases, with 7 bases of the junction left unmatched. There are 15 residues in the CDR3. CDR1 is SGHNT and CDR2 is YENEEA in the germline V gene. The chain's CDR3 is CASSLAAGVGNEQFF. CDR3 nucleotide sequence: TGTGCCAGCAGCTTAGCGGCGGGAGTAGGGAATGAGCAGTTCTTC.

The V gene is TRBV18, the J gene TRBJ2-1, with 15 bases fitting TRBD2. The V gene's germline CDR1 is KGHSH and CDR2 LQKENI. The CDR3 extends over 20 amino acids. The V segment lost 1 base and the J segment 5 bases; nucleotides outside the gene matches: 12. In DNA form, the CDR3 reads TGTGCCAGCTCACCACTTCCCGGGACTAGCGGGGGGCGAGTCAACAATGAGCAGTTCTTC. Translating gives CASSPLPGTSGGRVNNEQFF.

The CDR3: CASSGKDRGYNEQFF. CDR3 nucleotide sequence: TGTGCCAGCTCCGGGAAGGACAGGGGCTACAATGAGCAGTTCTTC. This chain joins TRBV3-1 (or the pseudogene TRBV3-2) and TRBJ2-1, with 9 bases lining up with TRBD1. V was pared by 8 bases and J by 3 bases, with 8 bases of the junction left unmatched. CDR3 size: 15 residues. Germline values: CDR1 LGHDT, CDR2 YNNKEL (reference sequence).

The rearrangement links TRBV6-2 or TRBV6-3 to TRBJ1-2, with 8 bases identical to TRBD1. The CDR3 is made up of 14 amino acids. The germline CDR1 and CDR2 sequences are MNHEY and SVGEGT. The V gene end was trimmed by 2 bases and the J gene end by 8 bases; junction bases not matched to a gene: 7. CDR3 nucleotides: TGTGCCAGCAGTTACGGTGGACAGGGCATCGGCTACACCTTC. Protein: CASSYGGQGIGYTF.

V is TRBV13 and J is TRBJ2-7, with D possibly being TRBD1 (5 bases). CDR1 PRHDT and CDR2 FYEKMQ come from the germline V gene (reference sequence). V lost 0 bases and J lost 2, with 14 bases in between. The CDR3 sequence is 16 residues long. Written as DNA, the CDR3 is TGTGCCAGCAGCTTAGGTGGCCTGGGGCAGCCCTACGAGCAGTACTTC. This gives the protein CASSLGGLGQPYEQYF.

The chain uses TRBV24-1 and TRBJ2-1, with 9 positions matching TRBD1. Germline trimming cut 7 bases from V and 4 bases from J; bases unmatched to any gene: 4. The CDR3 is 14 residues long. CDR1 is KGHDR and CDR2 is SFDVKD in the germline V gene. CDR3 nucleotide sequence: TGTGCCACCAGCGGACAGGGGAGGTACAATGAGCAGTTCTTC. Its protein is CATSGQGRYNEQFF.

This chain links TRBV7-2 with TRBJ2-2, with TRBD2 as a possible D gene (7 bases). V was shortened by 7 bases and J by 4 bases, with 25 bases between the two germline ends. Germline V gene lookup returns CDR1 SGHTA and CDR2 FQGNSA. CDR3 length: 18 residues. CDR3 bases: TGTGCCAGCAACCGGTTCAGCCCCTGGGGGGGCCTCACCGGGGAGCTGTTTTTT. Translated, it gives CASNRFSPWGGLTGELFF.

This clone was detected only once. The chain has TRBV9 and TRBJ2-1; a weak D match, TRBD2 (6 bases). Trimming stripped 4 bases from V and 0 bases from J, with 8 bases between. Germline values: CDR1 SGDLS, CDR2 YYNGEE. This CDR3 has 14 residues. In DNA form, the CDR3 reads TGTGCCAGCAGCCGGGAGCACTCCTACAATGAGCAGTTCTTC. Translated: CASSREHSYNEQFF.

This CDR3 is CASSLGGTGKRSGYTF. The CDR3 DNA reads as TGTGCCAGCAGCTTAGGCGGGACAGGGAAGCGATCTGGCTACACCTTC. The V and J genes are TRBV7-2 and TRBJ1-2; the match to TRBD1 covers 9 bases. The CDR3 spans 16 residues. After removal of 1 base from V and 7 bases from J, the junction contained 10 bases not matched to a gene. Germline loops: CDR1 SGHTA, CDR2 FQGNSA.

This clone was detected once. This chain connects TRBV21-1 to TRBJ2-5; the table's D call, TRBD2, has no DNA check behind it. TRBV21-1 is a pseudogene locus. This CDR3 is built from 13 residues. In DNA, the CDR3 is TGTGCCAGCAGCAAAGGAGAGGTGGAGACCCAGTACTTC. It yields the protein CASSKGEVETQYF.

This clone was recorded only once. The CDR3 nucleotides are TGCGCCAGCAGCCAAGATCGAACAGGGGTTGAAAAACTGTTTTTT. This encodes CASSQDRTGVEKLFF. The genes are TRBV4-3 and TRBJ1-4; 7 bases are a match to TRBD1. Germline values: CDR1 LGHNA, CDR2 YSLEER. V lost 0 bases to trimming and J lost 7 bases; unmatched junction nucleotides: 5. CDR3 length equals 15 residues.

The chain carries TRBV7-8 and TRBJ1-6; D unclear. CDR1 is SGHVS and CDR2 is FQNEAQ in the germline V gene. Trimming stripped 1 base from V and 0 bases from J, with 13 bases between. This CDR3 spans 18 amino acids. In DNA form, the CDR3 reads TGTGCCAGCAGCTTAGAAGGTGGCGGGAGCTCCTATAATTCACCCCTCCACTTT. Its protein product is CASSLEGGGSSYNSPLHF. Full variable domain (rest looked up from reference TRBV7-8 and TRBJ1-6): GAGVSQSPRYKVAKRGQDVALRCDPISGHVSLFWYQQALGQGPEFLTYFQNEAQLDKSGLPSDRFFAERPEGSVSTLKIQRTQQEDSAVYLCASSLEGGGSSYNSPLHFGNGTRLTVT.